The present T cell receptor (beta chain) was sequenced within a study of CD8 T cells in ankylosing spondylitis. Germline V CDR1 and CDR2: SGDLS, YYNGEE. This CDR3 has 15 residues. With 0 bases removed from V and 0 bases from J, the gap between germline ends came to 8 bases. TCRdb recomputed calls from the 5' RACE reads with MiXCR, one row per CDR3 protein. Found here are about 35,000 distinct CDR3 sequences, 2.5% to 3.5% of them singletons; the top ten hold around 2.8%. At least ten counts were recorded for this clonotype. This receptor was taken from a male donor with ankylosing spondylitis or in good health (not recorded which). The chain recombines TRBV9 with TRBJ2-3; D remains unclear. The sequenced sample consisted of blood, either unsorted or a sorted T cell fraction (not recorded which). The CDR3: CASSVDLLSTDTQYF. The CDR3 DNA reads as TGTGCCAGCAGCGTAGACCTACTAAGCACAGATACGCAGTATTTT.